This T cell receptor (beta chain) was found in a study of blood T cell repertoires in COVID-19. The data were produced by immunoSEQ multiplex PCR, yet TCRdb's version contains in-frame clones alone and is incomplete. The profile shows some 270,000 clones, about 87% of them singletons. The cohort comprised adults aged roughly 18 to 90 years residing in about two dozen US areas. Germline values: CDR1 SGHTA, CDR2 FQGTGA. The trim removed 4 bases at V and 7 bases at J, leaving 6 bases unmatched. The CDR3 has 14 residues. This receptor was identified in a woman aged 25 to 39 with acute COVID-19. This chain connects TRBV7-3 to TRBJ2-1; 8 bases line up with TRBD2. The sample consisted of PBMCs or T cells enriched from blood (not recorded which). CDR3 DNA: TGTGCCAGCAGCTCCGGGACTAGGACGAATGAGCAGTTCTTC. Translated, it gives CASSSGTRTNEQFF.